What follows is one T cell receptor beta chain and its context. This clone has just a few counts. This clone's antigen is unknown. Base-call qualities are not available, and no considerably larger clone is one nucleotide away. This record comes from a study of beta chain features in type 1 diabetes listed by TCRdb under 2018. Regarding the research as a whole: Patients and healthy donors did not differ in mean age, gender distribution, total cell number or subset yield. Whereas all 30 or so donors provided naive and central memory subsets, regulatory and stem cell-like memory subsets were isolated from just 8 patients and roughly 8 healthy donors. In the study, recently diagnosed type 1 diabetes patients and matched healthy donors were compared on the TCRB repertoires of their sorted circulating CD4+ T cell subsets. A total of 85 million to 140 million sorted cells were examined across all samples, and the number of cells per subset was strongly correlated with RNA yield. Overall study results and their limits: In all four CD4+ subsets, TCRB CDR3 length was moderately but significantly shorter in type 1 diabetes patients. Naive, central memory and regulatory TCRB repertoires appeared to be more similar among patients than among healthy donors. Because small numbers of individuals were included in the HLA sub-analyses, any influence of HLA type on TCRB rearrangement was left unresolved. Patients with type 1 diabetes made fewer insertions and deleted more nucleotides at VDJ recombination sites, implying thymic rearrangement abnormalities. Shorter templates might be favored by PCR, yet because patient and control samples were amplified and corrected together, any such skew would affect both groups equally. Because cDNA was sequenced instead of genomic DNA, activated cells with high expression could be over-represented, although the groups did not differ in activation or CD3 levels.

All of the isolated RNA was reverse transcribed with the High Capacity cDNA Reverse Transcription Kit, so expressed TCRB transcripts were sequenced. Naive, central memory and regulatory T cell samples underwent deep immunoSEQ sequencing, averaging about 3.57 million total reads per sample. After sorted cells were lysed in RLT buffer, RNA was extracted with DNase-treated RNeasy Micro or Mini kits, with the choice depending on cell number. Each cell subset was processed on its own to prevent cross-contamination, while patient and healthy donor samples were processed together. TCRB sequences were amplified from cDNA with the immunoSEQ multiplex PCR, producing 87-bp fragments spanning the CDR3 region. The amplicons were sequenced using the Illumina HiSeq platform. The source study handled its data this way. Synthetic template baselines were used to correct PCR bias computationally, reads within Hamming distance 2 were collapsed together, and singletons that could not be merged were discarded. Reads were aligned against IMGT so that V, D and J genes, CDR3 length and insertions or deletions at six rearrangement sites could be assigned. Within each subset, clonotype counts were normalized to sorted cell number, and only after that were true diversity and Gini coefficients computed with the tcR R package. The overlap coefficient, calculated on TCRB nucleotide sequences, was used to measure repertoire sharing. As a proxy for the pre-selection repertoire, out-of-frame TCRB sequences from naive cells were analyzed. TCRdb obtained this table from immuneACCESS and retained in-frame rearrangements with V and J assigned. These tables miss some clones; where compared with another copy, unresolved V genes account for less than half of the shortfall, and the remainder is unexplained. The DNA gave D and trimming, while V, J and clone size come from that table. This sample is represented by 200,000 to 250,000 clones; 12% to 15% of them were singletons. In total, the top ten clones hold around 0.026% of the sample.

The V and J ends are trimmed by 0 bases and 4 bases, leaving 7 bases between them. The CDR3, from cysteine to phenylalanine, totals 13 residues. The read is trimmed to its CDR3 DNA, 39 bases read in frame from base 1. The germline V gene gives CDR1 as MNHEY and CDR2 as SVGAGI. Each donor gave one peripheral blood draw, averaging roughly 120 mL, which was collected into heparinised tubes. Naive, central memory, regulatory and stem cell-like memory CD4+ T cells were sorted on a BD FACSAria II using a panel including CD45RO, CCR7, CD25, CD127, CD95 and CD27. Every sorted population had a purity above 98%. Right away, PBMCs were isolated by Lymphoprep density gradient centrifugation and were stained directly, with no culture step. So that batch effects would be minimized, each experiment stained and sorted samples in pairs, pairing one healthy donor with one patient.

This chain joins TRBV6-5 to TRBJ2-7, with no confidently assigned D gene. The sequenced material came from naive CD4+ T cells from blood. The label giving this sample's cell subset or site can be read as: true naive CD4+ T cells. This sequence originates from a middle-aged woman in good health. The CDR3 region has the sequence CASSYSRWYEQYF. The nucleotide sequence is TGTGCCAGCAGTTACTCGAGGTGGTACGAGCAGTACTTC.